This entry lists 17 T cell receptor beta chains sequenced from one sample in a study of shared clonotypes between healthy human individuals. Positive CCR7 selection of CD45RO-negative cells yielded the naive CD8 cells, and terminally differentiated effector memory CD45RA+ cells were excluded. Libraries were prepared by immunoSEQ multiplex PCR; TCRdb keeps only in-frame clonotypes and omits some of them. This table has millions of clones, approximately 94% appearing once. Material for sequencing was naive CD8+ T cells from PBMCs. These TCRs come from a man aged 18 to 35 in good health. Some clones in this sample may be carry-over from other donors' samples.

The CDR3 reads CASSLEFAGLETQYF. The CDR3 bases are TGCGCCAGCAGCTTGGAATTCGCAGGGTTAGAGACCCAGTACTTC. The chain combines TRBV5-1 with TRBJ2-5; maybe TRBD1 (5 bases). CDR3 size: 15 residues. V was shortened by 0 bases and J by 4 bases, with 13 bases between the two germline ends. Germline CDR1 and CDR2: SGHRS and YFSETQ.

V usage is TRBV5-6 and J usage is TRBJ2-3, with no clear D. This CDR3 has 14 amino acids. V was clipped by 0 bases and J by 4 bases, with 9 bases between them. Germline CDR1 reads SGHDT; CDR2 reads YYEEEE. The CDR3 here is CASSLDSDPDTQYF. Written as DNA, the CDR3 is TGTGCCAGCAGCTTGGACTCAGATCCAGATACGCAGTATTTT.

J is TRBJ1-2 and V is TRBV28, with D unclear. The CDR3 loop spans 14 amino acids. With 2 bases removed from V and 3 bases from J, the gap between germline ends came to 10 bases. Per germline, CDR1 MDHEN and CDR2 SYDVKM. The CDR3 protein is CASSLRGPYYGYTF. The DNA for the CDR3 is TGTGCCAGCAGTTTACGAGGCCCATACTATGGCTACACCTTC.

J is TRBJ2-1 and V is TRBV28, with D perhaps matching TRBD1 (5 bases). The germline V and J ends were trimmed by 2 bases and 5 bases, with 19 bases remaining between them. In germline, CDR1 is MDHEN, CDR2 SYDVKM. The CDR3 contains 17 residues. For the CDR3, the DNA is TGTGCCAGCAGTTTAGATTTTCGGCAGGGTCCCGACAATGAGCAGTTCTTC. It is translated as CASSLDFRQGPDNEQFF. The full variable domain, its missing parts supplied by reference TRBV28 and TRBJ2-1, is DVKVTQSSRYLVKRTGEKVFLECVQDMDHENMFWYRQDPGLGLRLIYFSYDVKMKEKGDIPEGYSVSREKKERFSLILESASTNQTSMYLCASSLDFRQGPDNEQFFGPGTRLTVL.

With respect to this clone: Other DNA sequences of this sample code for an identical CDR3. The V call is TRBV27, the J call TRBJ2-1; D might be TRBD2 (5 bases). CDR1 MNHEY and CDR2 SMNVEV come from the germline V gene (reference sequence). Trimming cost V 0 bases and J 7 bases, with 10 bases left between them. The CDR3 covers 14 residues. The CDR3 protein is CASSLSGGLNEQFF. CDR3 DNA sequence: TGTGCCAGCAGTTTATCAGGAGGCCTAAATGAGCAGTTCTTC.

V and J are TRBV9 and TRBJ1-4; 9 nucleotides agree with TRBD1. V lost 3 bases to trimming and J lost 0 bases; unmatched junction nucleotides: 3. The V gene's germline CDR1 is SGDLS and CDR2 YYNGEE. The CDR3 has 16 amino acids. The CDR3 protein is CASSETGGSTNEKLFF. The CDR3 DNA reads TGTGCCAGCAGCGAGACAGGGGGATCAACTAATGAAAAACTGTTTTTT.

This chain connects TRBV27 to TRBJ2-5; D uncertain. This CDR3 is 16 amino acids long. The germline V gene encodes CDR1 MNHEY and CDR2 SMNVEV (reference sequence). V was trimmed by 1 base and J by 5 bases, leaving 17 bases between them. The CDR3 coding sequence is TGTGCCAGCAGTTTATATCCCGGACGCTATGGGGAGACCCAGTACTTC. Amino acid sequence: CASSLYPGRYGETQYF.

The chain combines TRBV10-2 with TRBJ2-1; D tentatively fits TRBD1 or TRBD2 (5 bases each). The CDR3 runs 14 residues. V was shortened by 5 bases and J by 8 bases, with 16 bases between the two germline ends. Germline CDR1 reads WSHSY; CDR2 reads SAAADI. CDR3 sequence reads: CASSTAGAFDEQFF. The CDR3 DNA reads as TGCGCCAGCAGTACCGCCGGGGCATTCGATGAGCAGTTCTTC.

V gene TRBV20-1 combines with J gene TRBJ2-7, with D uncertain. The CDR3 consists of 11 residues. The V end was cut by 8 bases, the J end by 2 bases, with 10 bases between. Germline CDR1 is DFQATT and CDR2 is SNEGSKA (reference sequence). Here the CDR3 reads CSLGFAYEQYF. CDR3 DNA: TGCAGTCTGGGGTTCGCCTACGAGCAGTACTTC.

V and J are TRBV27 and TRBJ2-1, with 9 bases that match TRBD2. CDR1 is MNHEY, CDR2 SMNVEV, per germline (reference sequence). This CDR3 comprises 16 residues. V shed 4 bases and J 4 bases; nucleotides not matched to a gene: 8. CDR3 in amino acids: CASSSLTSGEYNEQFF. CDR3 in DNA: TGTGCCAGCAGTTCCCTGACTAGCGGAGAATACAATGAGCAGTTCTTC.

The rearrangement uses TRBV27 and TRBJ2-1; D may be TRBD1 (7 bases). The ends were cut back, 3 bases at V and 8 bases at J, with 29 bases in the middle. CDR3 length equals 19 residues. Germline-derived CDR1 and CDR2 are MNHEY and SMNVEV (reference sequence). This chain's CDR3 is CASSFFGGGTSGGGDEQFF. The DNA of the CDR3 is TGTGCCAGCAGTTTCTTTGGAGGGGGCACCAGCGGAGGGGGCGATGAGCAGTTCTTC.

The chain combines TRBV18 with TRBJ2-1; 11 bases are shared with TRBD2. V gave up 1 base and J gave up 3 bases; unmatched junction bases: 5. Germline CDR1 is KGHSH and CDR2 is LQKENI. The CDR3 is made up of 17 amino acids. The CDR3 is CASSPRSSGRYYNEQFF. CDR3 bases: TGTGCCAGCTCACCACGGTCTAGCGGGAGGTACTACAATGAGCAGTTCTTC.

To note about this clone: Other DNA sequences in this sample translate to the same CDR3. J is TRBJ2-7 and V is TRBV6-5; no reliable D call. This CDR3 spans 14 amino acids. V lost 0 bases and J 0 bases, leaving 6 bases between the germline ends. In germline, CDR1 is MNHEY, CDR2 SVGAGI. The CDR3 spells CASSYSVSSYEQYF. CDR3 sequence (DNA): TGTGCCAGCAGTTACTCGGTGAGCTCCTACGAGCAGTACTTC.

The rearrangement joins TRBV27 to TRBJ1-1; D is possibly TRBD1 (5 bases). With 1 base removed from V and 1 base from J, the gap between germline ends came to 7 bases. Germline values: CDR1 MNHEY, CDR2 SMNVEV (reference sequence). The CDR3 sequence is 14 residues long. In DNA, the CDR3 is TGTGCCAGCAGTTTATTCGGGACGAACACTGAAGCTTTCTTT. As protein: CASSLFGTNTEAFF.

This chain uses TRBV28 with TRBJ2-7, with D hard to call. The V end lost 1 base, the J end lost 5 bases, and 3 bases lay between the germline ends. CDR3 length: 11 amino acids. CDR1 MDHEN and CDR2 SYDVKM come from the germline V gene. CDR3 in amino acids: CASSLFHEQYF. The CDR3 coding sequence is TGTGCCAGCAGTTTATTCCACGAGCAGTACTTC.

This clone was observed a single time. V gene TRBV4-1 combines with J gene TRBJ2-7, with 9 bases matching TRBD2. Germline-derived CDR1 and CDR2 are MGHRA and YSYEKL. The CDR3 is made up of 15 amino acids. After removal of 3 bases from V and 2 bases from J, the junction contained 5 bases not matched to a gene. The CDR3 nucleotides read TGCGCCAGCAGCCACCGACTAGCGGCGGCCTACGAGCAGTACTTC. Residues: CASSHRLAAAYEQYF.

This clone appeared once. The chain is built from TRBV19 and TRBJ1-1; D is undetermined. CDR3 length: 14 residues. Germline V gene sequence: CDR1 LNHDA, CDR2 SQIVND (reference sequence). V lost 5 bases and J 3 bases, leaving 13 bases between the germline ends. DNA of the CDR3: TGTGCCAGTAGTTCTCCTTCCATAGACACTGAAGCTTTCTTT. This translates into CASSSPSIDTEAFF.